This entry lists 2 T cell receptor beta chains sequenced from one sample in a study of T cell responses to AZD1222 COVID-19 vaccine. The data were produced by immunoSEQ multiplex PCR, yet TCRdb's version contains in-frame clones alone and is incomplete. Of 90,000 to 120,000 clones listed, about nine tenths were seen once; the top ten hold over 7%. Source: peripheral blood, taken 28 days after the second AZD1222 dose. Source of these receptors: an adult who received the AZD1222 COVID-19 vaccine.

The CDR3 reads CASSSGQTTDTQYF. The CDR3 region has the DNA TGTGCCAGCAGCTCGGGACAGACCACAGATACGCAGTATTTT. The chain carries TRBV7-3 and TRBJ2-3, with 7 bases matching TRBD1. The V gene's germline CDR1 is SGHTA and CDR2 FQGTGA. J was trimmed by 2 bases and V by 4 bases; bases with no gene match: 3. This CDR3 is 14 amino acids long.

The rearrangement links TRBV19 to TRBJ1-5; D is possibly TRBD1 (5 bases). V lost 3 bases to trimming and J lost 6 bases, with 12 bases between them. This CDR3 has 14 residues. Germline assignment: CDR1 LNHDA and CDR2 SQIVND (reference sequence). The CDR3 spells CASSIPGGTQPQHF. As DNA, the CDR3 is TGTGCCAGTAGTATTCCCGGGGGAACTCAGCCCCAGCATTTT.